Shown below are 11 T cell receptor beta chains from a single sample sequenced in a study of OX40 agonist ivuxolimab in advanced cancers. Clones were read by immunoSEQ multiplex PCR, and TCRdb kept only the in-frame ones, dropping some. The repertoire has tens of thousands of clones, roughly 80% of them found once; the top ten carry approximately 5%. The sample here was CD4+ or CD8+ T cells sorted from blood, taken in a trial of the OX40 agonist ivuxolimab. These receptors were collected from an adult with an advanced solid tumor such as melanoma, head and neck, liver or kidney cancer.

In DNA, the CDR3 is TGCAGCGCCGAACGGGGGACACCACCGGCTTTCTTT. It codes for CSAERGTPPAFF. The V and J genes are TRBV29-1 and TRBJ1-1, with D possibly TRBD1 on 6 matching bases. Germline V CDR1 and CDR2: SQVTM, ANQGSEA. CDR3 length: 12 residues. V was shortened by 7 bases and J by 11 bases, with 20 bases between the two germline ends.

The J gene is TRBJ1-6, the V gene TRBV2; D might be TRBD1 (6 bases). This CDR3 has 16 residues. V lost 5 bases to trimming and J lost 10 bases, with 21 bases between them. The V gene's germline CDR1 is SNHLY and CDR2 FYNNEI. In nucleotides, the CDR3 is TGTGCCAGCAGTTTATATGGGACAATTGGGCTGTCACCCCTCCACTTT. Translated: CASSLYGTIGLSPLHF. The full variable domain, in which reference TRBV2 and TRBJ1-6 provide the parts outside the CDR3, is EPEVTQTPSHQVTQMGQEVILRCVPISNHLYFYWYRQILGQKVEFLVSFYNNEISEKSEIFDDQFSVERPDGSNFTLKIRSTKLEDSAMYFCASSLYGTIGLSPLHFGNGTRLTVT.

This clone was found a few times. CDR3 nucleotide sequence: TGCAGCGTTGAGGCCAGTAACTATGGCTACACCTTC. As protein: CSVEASNYGYTF. This sequence joins TRBV29-1 and TRBJ1-2; no firm D call. Trimming left V 3 bases short and J 1 base short, with 6 bases between. The CDR3 runs to 12 residues. The V gene's germline CDR1 is SQVTM and CDR2 ANQGSEA.

The chain's CDR3 is CASSPGGAYTGELFF. The CDR3 nucleotides are TGTGCCAGCAGCCCCGGGGGGGCCTACACCGGGGAGCTGTTTTTT. The J gene is TRBJ2-2, the V gene TRBV6-6; TRBD2 aligns across 8 bases. The CDR3 runs 15 residues. CDR1 is MNHNY and CDR2 is SVGAGI in the germline V gene (reference sequence). The V and J ends lost 6 bases and 3 bases, in that order; junction bases with no gene match: 6.

The V and J genes are TRBV5-8 and TRBJ2-5; maybe TRBD1 (6 bases). Germline V CDR1 and CDR2: SGHTS, YDEGEE. Trimming cost V 1 base and J 4 bases, with 14 bases left between them. The CDR3 totals 15 residues. The CDR3 here is CASSLTGLGGETQYF. The CDR3 DNA is TGTGCCAGCAGCTTGACAGGGTTAGGGGGAGAGACCCAGTACTTC.

This CDR3 is CASSLDLGQLQPQHF. DNA of the CDR3: TGTGCCAGCAGCTTGGATTTAGGCCAGCTTCAGCCCCAGCATTTT. The chain combines TRBV5-8 with TRBJ1-5; D uncertain. Germline V CDR1 and CDR2: SGHTS, YDEGEE. The CDR3 consists of 15 residues. The ends were cut back, 0 bases at V and 6 bases at J, with 13 bases in the middle.

The chain recombines TRBV5-1 with TRBJ1-5; 9 nucleotides line up with TRBD1. Unmatched junction bases numbered 9, after V lost 3 bases and J lost 5 bases. In germline, CDR1 is SGHRS, CDR2 YFSETQ. The CDR3 covers 16 residues. For the CDR3, the DNA is TGCGCCAGCAGCTGGGGTCGGACAGGGGTTGATCAGCCCCAGCATTTT. Its protein is CASSWGRTGVDQPQHF. The full variable domain, in which reference TRBV5-1 and TRBJ1-5 provide the parts outside the CDR3, is KAGVTQTPRYLIKTRGQQVTLSCSPISGHRSVSWYQQTPGQGLQFLFEYFSETQRNKGNFPGRFSGRQFSNSRSEMNVSTLELGDSALYLCASSWGRTGVDQPQHFGDGTRLSIL.

The chain combines TRBV9 with TRBJ2-2; D is ambiguous. V lost 0 bases to trimming and J lost 0 bases, with 6 bases between them. CDR1 and CDR2 from the germline V gene are SGDLS and YYNGEE. The CDR3 is made up of 15 amino acids. CDR3 amino acids: CASSVDGPNTGELFF. The CDR3 DNA sequence: TGTGCCAGCAGCGTAGACGGTCCGAACACCGGGGAGCTGTTTTTT.

V is TRBV11-3 and J is TRBJ2-7; possible D gene TRBD1, 5 bases. The CDR3 consists of 14 residues. The germline CDR1 and CDR2 sequences are SGHNT and YENEEA. Between the trimmed V and J ends, which lost 7 bases and 5 bases, there was a span of 18 bases. CDR3 loop: CASTPSQGFDEQYF. The CDR3 DNA reads TGTGCCAGCACCCCATCGCAGGGTTTCGACGAGCAGTACTTC. The whole variable domain, remainder taken from reference TRBV11-3 and TRBJ2-7, is EAGVVQSPRYKIIEKKQPVAFWCNPISGHNTLYWYLQNLGQGPELLIRYENEEAVDDSQLPKDRFSAERLKGVDSTLKIQPAELGDSAVYLCASTPSQGFDEQYFGPGTRLTVT.

The chain employs TRBV14 and TRBJ1-1; the match to TRBD1 covers 11 bases. The J segment lost 7 bases and the V segment lost 0 bases, leaving 7 bases of the junction unmatched. CDR3 length equals 16 residues. Germline V gene sequence: CDR1 SGHDN, CDR2 FVKESK. CDR3 region: CASSQDPGQGAIEAFF. The CDR3 DNA follows: TGTGCCAGCAGCCAAGACCCCGGACAGGGGGCAATTGAAGCTTTCTTT.

This chain uses TRBV18 with TRBJ2-1; D possibly uses TRBD1 or TRBD2 (5 bases each). CDR3 size: 12 residues. Germline CDR1 is KGHSH and CDR2 is LQKENI. Trimming pared 2 bases from V and 8 bases from J, leaving 7 bases between. CDR3: CASSPVGDEQFF. CDR3 in DNA: TGTGCCAGCTCACCAGTGGGGGATGAGCAGTTCTTC.